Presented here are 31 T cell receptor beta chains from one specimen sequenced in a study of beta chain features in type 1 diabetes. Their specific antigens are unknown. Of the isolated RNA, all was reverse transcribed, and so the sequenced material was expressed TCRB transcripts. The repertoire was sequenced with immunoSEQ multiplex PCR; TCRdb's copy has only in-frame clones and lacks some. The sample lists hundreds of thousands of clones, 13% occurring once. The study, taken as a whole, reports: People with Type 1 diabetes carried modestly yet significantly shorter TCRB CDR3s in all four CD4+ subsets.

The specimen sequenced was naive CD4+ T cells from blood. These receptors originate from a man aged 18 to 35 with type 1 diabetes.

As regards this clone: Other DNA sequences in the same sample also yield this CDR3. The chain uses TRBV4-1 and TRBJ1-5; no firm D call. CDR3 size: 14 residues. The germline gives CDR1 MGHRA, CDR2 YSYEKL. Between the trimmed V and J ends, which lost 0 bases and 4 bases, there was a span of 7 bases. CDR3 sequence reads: CASSQEGSNQPQHF. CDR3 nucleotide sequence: TGCGCCAGCAGCCAAGAAGGGAGTAATCAGCCCCAGCATTTT.

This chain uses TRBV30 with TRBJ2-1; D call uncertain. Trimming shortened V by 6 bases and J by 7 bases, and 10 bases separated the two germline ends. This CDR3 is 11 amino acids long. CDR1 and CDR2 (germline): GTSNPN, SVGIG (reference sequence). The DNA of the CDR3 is TGTGCCTGTGATTGGTTTAATGAGCAGTTCTTC. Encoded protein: CACDWFNEQFF. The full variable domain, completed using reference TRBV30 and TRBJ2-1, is SQTIHQWPATLVQPVGSPLSLECTVEGTSNPNLYWYRQAAGRGLQLLFYSVGIGQISSEVPQNLSASRPQDRQFILSSKKLLLSDSGFYLCACDWFNEQFFGPGTRLTVL.

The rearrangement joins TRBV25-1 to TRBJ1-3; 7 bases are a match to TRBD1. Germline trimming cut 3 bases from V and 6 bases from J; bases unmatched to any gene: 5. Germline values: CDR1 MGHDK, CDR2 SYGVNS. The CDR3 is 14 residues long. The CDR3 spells CASSEKTGTNTIYF. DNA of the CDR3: TGTGCCAGCAGTGAGAAGACAGGGACAAACACCATATATTTT.

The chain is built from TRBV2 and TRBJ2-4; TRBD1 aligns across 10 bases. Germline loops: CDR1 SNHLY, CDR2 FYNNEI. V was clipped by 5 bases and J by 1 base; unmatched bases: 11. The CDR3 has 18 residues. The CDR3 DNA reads TGTGCCAGCAGTACACCGGGACAGGGGAATGGCGCCAAAAACATTCAGTACTTC. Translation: CASSTPGQGNGAKNIQYF.

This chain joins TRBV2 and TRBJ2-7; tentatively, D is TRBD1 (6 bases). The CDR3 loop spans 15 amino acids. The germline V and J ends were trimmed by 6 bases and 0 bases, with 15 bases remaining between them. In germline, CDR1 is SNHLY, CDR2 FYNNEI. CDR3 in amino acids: CASRDTGSSSYEQYF. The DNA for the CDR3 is TGTGCCAGCAGGGATACAGGGAGCAGCTCCTACGAGCAGTACTTC. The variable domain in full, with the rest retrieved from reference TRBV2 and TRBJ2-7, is EPEVTQTPSHQVTQMGQEVILRCVPISNHLYFYWYRQILGQKVEFLVSFYNNEISEKSEIFDDQFSVERPDGSNFTLKIRSTKLEDSAMYFCASRDTGSSSYEQYFGPGTRLTVT.

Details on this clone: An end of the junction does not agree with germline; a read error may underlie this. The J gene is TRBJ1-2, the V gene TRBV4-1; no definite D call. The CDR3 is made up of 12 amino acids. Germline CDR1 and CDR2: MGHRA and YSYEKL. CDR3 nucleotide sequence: TGCGCCAGCAGCCAAGGGGGAGCGATAAGGTTCTTC. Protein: CASSQGGAIRFF.

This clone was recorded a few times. The CDR3 region is CASSRTGSIGYGYTF. The CDR3 DNA follows: TGTGCCAGTTCCCGAACAGGGAGTATCGGCTATGGCTACACCTTC. This chain connects TRBV19 to TRBJ1-2; D is possibly TRBD1 (6 bases). The length of the CDR3 is 15 residues. The germline V gene has CDR1 LNHDA and CDR2 SQIVND (reference sequence). Trimming stripped 8 bases from V and 4 bases from J, with 20 bases between.

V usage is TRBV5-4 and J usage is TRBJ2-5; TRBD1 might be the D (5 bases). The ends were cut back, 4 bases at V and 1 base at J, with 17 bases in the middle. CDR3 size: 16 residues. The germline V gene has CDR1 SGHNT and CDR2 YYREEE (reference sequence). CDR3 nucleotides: TGTGCCAGCAGCCCCCAGTTGGGGCAGACCCAAGAGACCCAGTACTTC. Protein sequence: CASSPQLGQTQETQYF.

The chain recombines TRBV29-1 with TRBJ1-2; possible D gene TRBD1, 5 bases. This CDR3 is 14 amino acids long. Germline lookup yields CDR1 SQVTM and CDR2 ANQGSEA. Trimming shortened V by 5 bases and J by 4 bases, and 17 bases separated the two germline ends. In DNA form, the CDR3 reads TGCAGCGTTTTTGTCAGGGATCCCGCCTATGGCTACACCTTC. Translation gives CSVFVRDPAYGYTF.

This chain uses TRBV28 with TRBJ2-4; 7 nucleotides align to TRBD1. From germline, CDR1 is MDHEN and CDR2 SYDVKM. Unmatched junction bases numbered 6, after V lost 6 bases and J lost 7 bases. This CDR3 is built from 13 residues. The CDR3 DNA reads TGTGCCAGCAGCCAGACAGGGATGAACATTCAGTACTTC. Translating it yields CASSQTGMNIQYF.

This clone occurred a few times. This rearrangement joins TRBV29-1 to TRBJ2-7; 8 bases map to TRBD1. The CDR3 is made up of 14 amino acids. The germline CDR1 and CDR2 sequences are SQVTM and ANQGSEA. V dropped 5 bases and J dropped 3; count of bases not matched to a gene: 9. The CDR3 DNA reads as TGCAGCGTTTTAACCGGGACAGGCCGCTACGAGCAGTACTTC. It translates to CSVLTGTGRYEQYF.

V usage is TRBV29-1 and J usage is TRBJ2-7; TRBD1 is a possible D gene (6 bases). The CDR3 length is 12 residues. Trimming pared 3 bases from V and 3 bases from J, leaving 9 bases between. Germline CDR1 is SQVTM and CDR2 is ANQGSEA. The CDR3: CSVEVRGYEQYF. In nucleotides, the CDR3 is TGCAGCGTTGAGGTCAGGGGCTACGAGCAGTACTTC.

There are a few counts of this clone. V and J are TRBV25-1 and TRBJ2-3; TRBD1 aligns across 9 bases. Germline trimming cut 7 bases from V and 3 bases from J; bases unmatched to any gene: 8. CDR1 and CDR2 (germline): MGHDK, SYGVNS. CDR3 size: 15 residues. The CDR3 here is CASTYGQGRTDTQYF. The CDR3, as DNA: TGTGCCAGCACCTACGGACAGGGGAGGACAGATACGCAGTATTTT.

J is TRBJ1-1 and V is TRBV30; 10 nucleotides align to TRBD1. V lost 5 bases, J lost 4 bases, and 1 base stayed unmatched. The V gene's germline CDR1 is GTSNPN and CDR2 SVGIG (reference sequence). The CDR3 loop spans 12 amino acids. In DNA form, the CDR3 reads TGTGCCTGGGGGACAGGGGTCACTGAAGCTTTCTTT. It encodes CAWGTGVTEAFF.

This CDR3 reads CASSHPPGWETQYF. The CDR3 DNA is TGTGCCAGCAGCCATCCTCCAGGGTGGGAGACCCAGTACTTC. J is TRBJ2-5 and V is TRBV5-6, with a weak D call TRBD1 (5 bases). Trimming left V 4 bases short and J 5 bases short, with 15 bases between. The CDR3 totals 14 residues. Germline V gene sequence: CDR1 SGHDT, CDR2 YYEEEE.

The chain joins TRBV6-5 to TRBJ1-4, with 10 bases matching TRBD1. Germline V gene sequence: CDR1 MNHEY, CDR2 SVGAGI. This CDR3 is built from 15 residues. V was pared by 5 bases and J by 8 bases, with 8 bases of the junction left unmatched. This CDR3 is CASSTGTGVVEKLFF. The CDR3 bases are TGTGCCAGCAGTACCGGGACAGGGGTAGTCGAAAAACTGTTTTTT.

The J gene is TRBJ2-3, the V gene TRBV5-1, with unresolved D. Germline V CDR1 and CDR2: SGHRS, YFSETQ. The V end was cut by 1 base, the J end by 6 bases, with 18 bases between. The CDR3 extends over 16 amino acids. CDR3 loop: CASSLLGSESGDTQYF. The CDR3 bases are TGCGCCAGCAGCTTGCTCGGGTCCGAATCGGGTGATACGCAGTATTTT.

CDR3 sequence reads: CAWRGFRTGQEKLFF. The CDR3, as DNA: TGTGCCTGGAGGGGATTTAGGACAGGGCAGGAAAAACTGTTTTTT. The chain carries TRBV30 and TRBJ1-4; 8 positions match TRBD1. Germline CDR1 and CDR2: GTSNPN and SVGIG (reference sequence). The CDR3 spans 15 residues. Unmatched junction bases numbered 11, after V lost 3 bases and J lost 8 bases.

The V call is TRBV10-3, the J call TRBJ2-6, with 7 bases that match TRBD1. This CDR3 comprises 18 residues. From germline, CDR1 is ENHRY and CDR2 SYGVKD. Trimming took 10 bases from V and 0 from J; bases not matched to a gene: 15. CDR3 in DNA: TGTGCCACCAGCACCCAGGGGGTGATTACCTCTGGGGCCAACGTCCTGACTTTC. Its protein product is CATSTQGVITSGANVLTF.

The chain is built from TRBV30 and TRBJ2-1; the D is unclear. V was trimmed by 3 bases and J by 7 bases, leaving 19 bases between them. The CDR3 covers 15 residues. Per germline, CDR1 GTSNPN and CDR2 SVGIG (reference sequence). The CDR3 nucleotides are TGTGCCTGGAGCCTCGGACGGGCCTTAGGGAATGAGCAGTTCTTC. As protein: CAWSLGRALGNEQFF.

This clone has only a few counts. The CDR3 sequence is CASSVGTGPGEQYF. The DNA of the CDR3 is TGTGCCAGCAGCGTAGGAACAGGTCCTGGGGAGCAGTACTTC. The chain combines TRBV9 with TRBJ2-7; TRBD1 is a possible D gene (5 bases). Trimming took 0 bases from V and 7 from J, leaving 14 bases between them. CDR3 length: 14 amino acids. From germline, CDR1 is SGDLS and CDR2 YYNGEE.

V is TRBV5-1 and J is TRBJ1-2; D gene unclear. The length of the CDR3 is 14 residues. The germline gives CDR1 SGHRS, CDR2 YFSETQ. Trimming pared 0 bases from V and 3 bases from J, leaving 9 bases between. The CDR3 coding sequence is TGCGCCAGCAGCTTGGGCGATGGGGACTATGGCTACACCTTC. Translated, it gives CASSLGDGDYGYTF.

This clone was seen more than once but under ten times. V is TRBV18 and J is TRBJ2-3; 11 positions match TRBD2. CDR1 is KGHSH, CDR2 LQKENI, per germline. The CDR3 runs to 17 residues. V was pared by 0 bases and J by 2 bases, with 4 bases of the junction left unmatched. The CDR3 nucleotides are TGTGCCAGCTCACCACCGGGACTAGCGGCCCACACAGATACGCAGTATTTT. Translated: CASSPPGLAAHTDTQYF.

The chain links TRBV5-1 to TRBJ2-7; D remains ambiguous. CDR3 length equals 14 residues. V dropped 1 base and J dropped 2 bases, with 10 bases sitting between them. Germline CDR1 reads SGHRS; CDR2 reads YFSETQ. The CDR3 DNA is TGCGCCAGCAGCTTGAACGTAGTGGCCTACGAGCAGTACTTC. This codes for CASSLNVVAYEQYF.

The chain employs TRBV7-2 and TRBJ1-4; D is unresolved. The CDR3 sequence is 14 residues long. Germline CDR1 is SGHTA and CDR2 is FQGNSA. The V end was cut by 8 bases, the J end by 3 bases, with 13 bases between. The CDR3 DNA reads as TGTGCCAGCCGCGGCAGCCTGCCTAATGAAAAACTGTTTTTT. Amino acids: CASRGSLPNEKLFF.

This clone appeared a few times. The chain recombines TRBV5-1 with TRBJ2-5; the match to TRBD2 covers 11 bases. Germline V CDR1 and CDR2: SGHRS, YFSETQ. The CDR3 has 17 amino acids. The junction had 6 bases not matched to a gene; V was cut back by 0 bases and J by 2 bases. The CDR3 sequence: CASSLGARLAGQETQYF. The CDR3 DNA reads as TGCGCCAGCAGCTTGGGGGCGAGACTAGCGGGACAAGAGACCCAGTACTTC.

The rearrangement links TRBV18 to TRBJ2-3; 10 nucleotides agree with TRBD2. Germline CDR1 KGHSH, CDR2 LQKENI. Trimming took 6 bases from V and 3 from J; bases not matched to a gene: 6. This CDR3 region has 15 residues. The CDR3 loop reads CASSPSGGATDTQYF. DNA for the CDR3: TGTGCCAGCTCCCCGAGCGGGGGGGCTACAGATACGCAGTATTTT. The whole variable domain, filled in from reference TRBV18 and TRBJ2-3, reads NAGVMQNPRHLVRRRGQEARLRCSPMKGHSHVYWYRQLPEEGLKFMVYLQKENIIDESGMPKERFSAEFPKEGPSILRIQQVVRGDSAAYFCASSPSGGATDTQYFGPGTRLTVL.

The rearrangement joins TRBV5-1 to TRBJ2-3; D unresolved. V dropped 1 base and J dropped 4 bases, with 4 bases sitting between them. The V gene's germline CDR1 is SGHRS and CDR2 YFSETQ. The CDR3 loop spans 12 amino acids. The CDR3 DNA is TGCGCCAGCAGCTTGTTTGCAGATACGCAGTATTTT. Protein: CASSLFADTQYF.

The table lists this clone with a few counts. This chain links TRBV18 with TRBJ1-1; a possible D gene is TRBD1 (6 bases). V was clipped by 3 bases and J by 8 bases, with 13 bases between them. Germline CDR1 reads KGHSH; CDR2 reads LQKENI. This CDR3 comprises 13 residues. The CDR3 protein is CASSPGEDREAFF. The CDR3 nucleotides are TGTGCCAGCTCACCCGGGGAAGACAGGGAAGCTTTCTTT.

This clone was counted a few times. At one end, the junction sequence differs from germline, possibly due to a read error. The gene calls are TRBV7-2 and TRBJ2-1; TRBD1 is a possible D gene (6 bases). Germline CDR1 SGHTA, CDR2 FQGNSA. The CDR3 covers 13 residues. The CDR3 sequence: CASSLVRQDLGLF. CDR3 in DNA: TGTGCCAGCAGCTTAGTGAGACAGGATCTGGGGCTCTTC.

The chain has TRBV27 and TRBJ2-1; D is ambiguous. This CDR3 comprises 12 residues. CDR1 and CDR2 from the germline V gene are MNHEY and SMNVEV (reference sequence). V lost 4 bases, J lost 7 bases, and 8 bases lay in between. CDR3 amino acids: CASSSATNEQFF. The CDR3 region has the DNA TGTGCCAGCAGTTCAGCGACGAATGAGCAGTTCTTC.